The 6 T cell receptor beta chains in this list originate from one sample, sequenced in a study of blood T cell repertoires in COVID-19. Method: immunoSEQ multiplex PCR; TCRdb's copy keeps in-frame clones and lacks some. Altogether approximately 400,000 clones are present, roughly 77% being singletons, with the ten largest covering roughly 1.1%. Sequencing was performed on peripheral blood. The receptors come from a human donor with acute or convalescent COVID-19. The donor label of this sample is uncertain.

The chain links TRBV29-1 to TRBJ1-2; a possible D gene is TRBD1 (5 bases). Looked up from germline, CDR1 is SQVTM and CDR2 is ANQGSEA. The CDR3 runs to 13 residues. With 7 bases removed from V and 1 base from J, the gap between germline ends came to 13 bases. In DNA, the CDR3 is TGCAGCGCCTCGCTGGGGGGTAACTATGGCTACACCTTC. This codes for CSASLGGNYGYTF.

This clone was seen just once. The chain uses TRBV27 and TRBJ2-6, with D possibly TRBD1 on 5 matching bases. The germline gives CDR1 MNHEY, CDR2 SMNVEV (reference sequence). The V end lost 7 bases, the J end lost 0 bases, and 7 bases lay between the germline ends. The CDR3 has 14 residues. CDR3 protein: CASKRGSGANVLTF. In nucleotides, the CDR3 is TGTGCCAGCAAAAGGGGCTCTGGGGCCAACGTCCTGACTTTC.

This chain uses TRBV28 with TRBJ2-1, with TRBD1 as a possible D gene (5 bases). CDR1 MDHEN and CDR2 SYDVKM come from the germline V gene. The CDR3 covers 15 residues. V was pared by 3 bases and J by 7 bases, with 16 bases between. The CDR3 DNA is TGTGCCAGCAGTTTTCATCAGGGATCTAAAAATGAGCAGTTCTTC. Encoded protein: CASSFHQGSKNEQFF.

The rearrangement links TRBV6-5 to TRBJ2-7; 9 bases agree with TRBD1. The CDR3 extends over 15 amino acids. Germline V gene sequence: CDR1 MNHEY, CDR2 SVGAGI. V gave up 3 bases and J gave up 3 bases; unmatched junction bases: 6. As DNA, the CDR3 is TGTGCCAGCAGTTATCCGACAGGGGGAGGCTACGAGCAGTACTTC. Residues: CASSYPTGGGYEQYF.

The CDR3 coding sequence is TGTGCCAGCAGCTTAGGGGACAGGGTTGGTGGCTACACCTTC. Translating gives CASSLGDRVGGYTF. The chain couples TRBV7-8 to TRBJ1-2; 9 bases line up with TRBD1. CDR3 length equals 14 residues. The junction had 4 bases not matched to a gene; V was cut back by 1 base and J by 7 bases. Germline V gene lookup returns CDR1 SGHVS and CDR2 FQNEAQ.

This chain uses TRBV25-1 with TRBJ2-2; no clear D gene. The CDR3 is 14 amino acids. The germline gives CDR1 MGHDK, CDR2 SYGVNS. V was trimmed by 0 bases and J by 2 bases, leaving 4 bases between them. The CDR3 protein is CASSEYTNTGELFF. CDR3 DNA: TGTGCCAGCAGTGAATACACAAACACCGGGGAGCTGTTTTTT.